This entry lists 26 T cell receptor beta chains sequenced from one sample in a study of early T cells in non-severe SARS-CoV-2 infection. TCRdb called the 5' RACE reads again in MiXCR, with one record for every CDR3 protein. The table includes 100,000 to 130,000 distinct CDR3 sequences, approximately 12% detected once. The source material was whole blood. These receptors were collected from an adult who was a healthcare worker with PCR-confirmed SARS-CoV-2 infection or an uninfected control (not recorded which).

In its sample, this clonotype was seen many times. The J gene is TRBJ2-1, the V gene TRBV4-2, with D unresolved. The CDR3 extends over 12 amino acids. With 1 base removed from V and 9 bases from J, the gap between germline ends came to 7 bases. The germline CDR1 and CDR2 sequences are LGHNA and YNFKEQ. This CDR3 is CASSQVGPEQFF. The CDR3 bases are TGTGCCAGCAGCCAAGTTGGTCCTGAGCAGTTCTTC.

This clonotype appeared a few times. V gene TRBV4-1 combines with J gene TRBJ2-2, with D unresolved. Germline V lookup: CDR1 MGHRA, CDR2 YSYEKL. The CDR3 is 13 residues long. Trimming took off 0 bases at V and 9 bases at J, with 8 bases between the two ends. The CDR3 sequence is CASSQEAGWELFF. CDR3 sequence (DNA): TGCGCCAGCAGCCAAGAGGCCGGATGGGAGCTGTTTTTT.

In the case of this clonotype: The junction differs from germline at one of its ends, possibly a read error. This chain links TRBV6-5 with TRBJ2-1; tentative D call: TRBD1 (6 bases). The CDR3 consists of 15 residues. CDR1 MNHEY and CDR2 SVGAGI come from the germline V gene. The CDR3 reads CASSSGTFVYDEQFF. CDR3 in DNA: TGTGCCAGCTCGTCAGGGACATTCGTCTACGATGAGCAGTTCTTC.

This clonotype was counted ten times or more. The gene calls are TRBV3-1 and TRBJ2-7, with 13 bases that match TRBD2. V was clipped by 1 base and J by 6 bases; unmatched bases: 6. The CDR3 spans 16 residues. Germline CDR1 and CDR2: LGHDT and YNNKEL (reference sequence). The CDR3 here is CASSQAGLAGEGEQYF. The CDR3 DNA reads as TGTGCCAGCAGCCAAGCTGGACTAGCGGGAGAGGGCGAGCAGTACTTC.

The V call is TRBV28, the J call TRBJ2-2; D gene unclear. V was cut by 1 base and J by 8 bases, with 14 bases left in between. Germline-derived CDR1 and CDR2 are MDHEN and SYDVKM. The CDR3 is 15 residues long. The CDR3 DNA is TGTGCCAGCAGTTTATCGGACCCAATCAAGGGGGAGCTGTTTTTT. Translation gives CASSLSDPIKGELFF. The full variable domain, rest sourced from reference TRBV28 and TRBJ2-2, is DVKVTQSSRYLVKRTGEKVFLECVQDMDHENMFWYRQDPGLGLRLIYFSYDVKMKEKGDIPEGYSVSREKKERFSLILESASTNQTSMYLCASSLSDPIKGELFFGEGSRLTVL.

V is TRBV6-1 and J is TRBJ1-1; maybe TRBD1 (5 bases). There are 12 residues in the CDR3. V was trimmed by 6 bases and J by 9 bases, leaving 14 bases between them. The V gene's germline CDR1 is MNHNS and CDR2 SASEGT. The CDR3 DNA is TGTGCCAGCAGCGACCGGGACGGTAAAGCTTTCTTT. Translation: CASSDRDGKAFF.

This clonotype was found a few times. The genes are TRBV7-9 and TRBJ2-3, with no clear D. V lost 4 bases and J lost 1, with 9 bases in between. CDR3 length: 14 amino acids. The germline V gene encodes CDR1 SEHNR and CDR2 FQNEAQ (reference sequence). The CDR3 loop reads CASSSVPGTDTQYF. As DNA, the CDR3 is TGTGCCAGCAGCTCAGTCCCGGGCACAGATACGCAGTATTTT.

The J gene is TRBJ2-3, the V gene TRBV6-1, with 7 bases that match TRBD1. This CDR3 contains 14 residues. V lost 10 bases, J lost 4 bases, and 11 bases stayed unmatched. CDR1 and CDR2 (germline): MNHNS, SASEGT. This CDR3 is CATTAGTASDTQYF. The CDR3 DNA is TGTGCCACCACGGCCGGGACAGCCTCAGATACGCAGTATTTT.

This clonotype was found a few times. The V gene is TRBV2, the J gene TRBJ2-7, with D perhaps TRBD1 (6 bases). Germline CDR1 and CDR2: SNHLY and FYNNEI. The CDR3 has 11 residues. V was shortened by 8 bases and J by 3 bases, with 8 bases between the two germline ends. The CDR3 here is CASQTGYEQYF. In nucleotides, the CDR3 is TGTGCCAGCCAGACAGGCTACGAGCAGTACTTC.

This clonotype was observed many times. The CDR3 spells CSARDRAGGLAYEQYF. CDR3 DNA sequence: TGCAGTGCTAGAGATCGGGCGGGAGGGCTTGCCTACGAGCAGTACTTC. V gene TRBV20-1 combines with J gene TRBJ2-7; TRBD2 matches at 9 bases. Looked up from germline, CDR1 is DFQATT and CDR2 is SNEGSKA (reference sequence). CDR3 length: 16 amino acids. Trimming at V came to 0 bases and at J to 2 bases, leaving 8 bases not matched to a gene.

This chain uses TRBV6-5 with TRBJ1-1; D is possibly TRBD1 (5 bases). This CDR3 comprises 15 residues. Germline CDR1 MNHEY, CDR2 SVGAGI. With 4 bases removed from V and 3 bases from J, the gap between germline ends came to 15 bases. The CDR3, as DNA: TGTGCCAGCAGTTTGAGTTACCCGGGGGACACTGAAGCTTTCTTT. Its translation is CASSLSYPGDTEAFF.

This clonotype was counted ten times or more. V and J are TRBV20-1 and TRBJ2-3, with 11 bases aligning to TRBD2. J was trimmed by 4 bases and V by 3 bases; bases with no gene match: 9. The germline V gene encodes CDR1 DFQATT and CDR2 SNEGSKA (reference sequence). The CDR3 totals 16 residues. CDR3 nucleotide sequence: TGCAGTGCTAGTGGTACTAGCGGGAGTGGCGCAGATACGCAGTATTTT. Translation gives CSASGTSGSGADTQYF.

This chain uses TRBV28 with TRBJ1-1; D is unclear. Germline V lookup: CDR1 MDHEN, CDR2 SYDVKM. CDR3 length: 11 amino acids. The V end was cut by 6 bases, the J end by 3 bases, with 5 bases between. CDR3 residues: CASRAYTEAFF. CDR3 coding DNA: TGTGCCAGCAGAGCCTACACTGAAGCTTTCTTT. Full variable domain (outside the CDR3, taken from reference TRBV28 and TRBJ1-1): DVKVTQSSRYLVKRTGEKVFLECVQDMDHENMFWYRQDPGLGLRLIYFSYDVKMKEKGDIPEGYSVSREKKERFSLILESASTNQTSMYLCASRAYTEAFFGQGTRLTVV.

In regard to this clonotype: At one end the junction does not follow the germline gene, possibly because of a read error. This chain uses TRBV16 with TRBJ2-1; D not certain. Germline CDR1 is KGHSY and CDR2 is FQNENV. This CDR3 comprises 12 residues. CDR3 residues: CVSSQGIGEQFF. The CDR3 coding sequence is TGTGTCAGCAGCCAAGGAATAGGTGAGCAGTTCTTC.

This clonotype was seen at least ten times. Here the CDR3 omits its conserved ending phenylalanine or tryptophan, so a read error is the likely source. It is unclear where the CDR3 begins or ends on the DNA, so no DNA is shown, and the CDR3 is as TCRdb lists it. This chain joins TRBV7-8 and TRBJ2-1; the table's TRBD1 call for D was not verified on the DNA. From germline, CDR1 is SGHVS and CDR2 FQNEAQ. The CDR3 region is 13 residues in length, termini included. The CDR3: CASSFGRDRPFFP.

This clonotype occurred a few times. This chain uses TRBV10-2 with TRBJ2-1, with 13 bases aligning to TRBD2. Germline lookup yields CDR1 WSHSY and CDR2 SAAADI. Trimming cost V 7 bases and J 0 bases; bases outside gene matches: 12. The CDR3 is made up of 19 amino acids. The CDR3 region is CASTLTGLAGVTSYNEQFF. In DNA form, the CDR3 reads TGCGCCAGCACCCTGACTGGACTAGCGGGAGTAACCTCCTACAATGAGCAGTTCTTC.

V and J are TRBV6-5 and TRBJ1-4; tentative D call: TRBD1 (6 bases). From germline, CDR1 is MNHEY and CDR2 SVGAGI. This CDR3 spans 12 amino acids. V lost 5 bases, J lost 12 bases, and 13 bases lay in between. CDR3 bases: TGTGCCAGCAGTAAGGGGGGAGGGGAACTGTTTTTT. It yields the protein CASSKGGGELFF.

The chain couples TRBV28 to TRBJ1-1, with D unclear. This CDR3 is 14 amino acids long. Looked up from germline, CDR1 is MDHEN and CDR2 is SYDVKM. V shed 4 bases and J shed 7 bases, with 16 bases lying between them. The CDR3 loop is CASSSPGAAGEAFF. The CDR3 DNA follows: TGTGCCAGCAGTTCCCCTGGTGCGGCTGGTGAAGCTTTCTTT.

This chain links TRBV4-3 with TRBJ2-6; D gene ambiguous. Germline CDR1 LGHNA, CDR2 YSLEER. The CDR3 spans 14 residues. The V end lost 2 bases, the J end lost 3 bases, and 5 bases lay between the germline ends. CDR3 sequence: CASSQRYGANVLTF. In DNA, the CDR3 is TGCGCCAGCAGCCAACGGTATGGGGCCAACGTCCTGACTTTC.

This clonotype has only a few counts. V usage is TRBV10-3 and J usage is TRBJ2-3; D unresolved. Germline V gene data show CDR1 as ENHRY and CDR2 as SYGVKD. This CDR3 is built from 11 residues. The CDR3 DNA reads as TGTGCATACGGCAGCACAGATACGCAGTATTTT. It is translated as CAYGSTDTQYF.

There are a few counts of this clonotype. The chain combines TRBV19 with TRBJ1-5, with 7 bases aligning to TRBD1. Germline V lookup: CDR1 LNHDA, CDR2 SQIVND (reference sequence). V was clipped by 6 bases and J by 7 bases; unmatched bases: 6. The CDR3 has 13 residues. In nucleotides, the CDR3 is TGTGCCAGTAGGACAGGGCACTGGCAGCCCCAGCATTTT. Amino acids: CASRTGHWQPQHF.

This clonotype has just one count. This could be a read error, since a much larger clone is one nucleotide away. The chain uses TRBV6-1 and TRBJ2-1, with D possibly TRBD2 on 5 matching bases. Germline loops: CDR1 MNHNS, CDR2 SASEGT. This CDR3 comprises 16 residues. The ends were cut back, 4 bases at V and 7 bases at J, with 20 bases in the middle. The CDR3 nucleotides read TGTGCCAGCAGTGGACAACTAGTGGGAGCGAGTAATGAGCAGTTCTTC. Protein product: CASSGQLVGASNEQFF.

The table lists this clonotype with many counts. The chain employs TRBV6-2 or TRBV6-3 and TRBJ1-5, with a tentative D call TRBD1 (5 bases). The CDR3 runs to 16 residues. Germline V lookup: CDR1 MNHEY, CDR2 SVGEGT. V lost 7 bases, J lost 1 base, and 17 bases lay in between. As DNA, the CDR3 is TGTGCCAGCACCCCCACCGGGGCGCGCAGCAATCAGCCCCAGCATTTT. Translated, it gives CASTPTGARSNQPQHF.

This clonotype was seen repeatedly, ten times or more. The genes are TRBV18 and TRBJ2-1; D not resolved. V was pared by 4 bases and J by 4 bases, with 11 bases between. CDR3 size: 14 residues. Germline lookup yields CDR1 KGHSH and CDR2 LQKENI. CDR3 DNA: TGTGCCAGCTCACTTCCCACGGAGTACAATGAGCAGTTCTTC. Its protein is CASSLPTEYNEQFF.

The V gene is TRBV28, the J gene TRBJ1-6, with D uncertain. CDR3 size: 14 residues. Trimming pared 3 bases from V and 10 bases from J, leaving 13 bases between. The germline V gene has CDR1 MDHEN and CDR2 SYDVKM. CDR3 residues: CASSFYPQESPLHF. The CDR3 DNA reads TGTGCCAGCAGTTTTTACCCACAAGAATCACCCCTCCACTTT. Based on the CDR3 plus reference TRBV28 and TRBJ1-6, the full variable domain is DVKVTQSSRYLVKRTGEKVFLECVQDMDHENMFWYRQDPGLGLRLIYFSYDVKMKEKGDIPEGYSVSREKKERFSLILESASTNQTSMYLCASSFYPQESPLHFGNGTRLTVT.

The rearrangement uses TRBV7-8 and TRBJ1-3, with 7 bases fitting TRBD1. This CDR3 is 16 amino acids long. Trimming at V came to 5 bases and at J to 6 bases, leaving 13 bases not matched to a gene. Germline V gives CDR1 SGHVS, CDR2 FQNEAQ. In DNA, the CDR3 is TGTGCCAGCAGCCTTTCCCCCGGGACAGTCGAAAACACCATATATTTT. This codes for CASSLSPGTVENTIYF.